The 22 T cell receptor beta chains below were found in one sample sequenced in a study of cytomegalovirus exposure and HLA in healthy donors. It was with 60 Vbeta and 13 Jbeta primers that the PCR ran. Generated by immunoSEQ multiplex PCR, the TCRdb table keeps only in-frame clones and is missing some. The table shows around 120,000 clones, with 80% to 85% occurring only once. The sample was PBMCs. These receptors originate from a woman aged 30 to 39 in good health and CMV-seronegative.

This clone was counted only a few times. This sequence joins TRBV19 and TRBJ1-2; 7 nucleotides line up with TRBD1. CDR3 length: 17 residues. The germline V gene encodes CDR1 LNHDA and CDR2 SQIVND (reference sequence). J was trimmed by 5 bases and V by 5 bases; bases with no gene match: 17. In DNA, the CDR3 is TGTGCCAGTAGTCACGACAGGGAAAAAGCTGGTGGGTATGGCTACACCTTC. Its translation: CASSHDREKAGGYGYTF.

V usage is TRBV27 and J usage is TRBJ1-1; D gene ambiguous. V lost 4 bases and J lost 1, with 7 bases in between. CDR3 length: 13 amino acids. Germline V CDR1 and CDR2: MNHEY, SMNVEV (reference sequence). The CDR3 protein is CASSWSGNTEAFF. CDR3 bases: TGTGCCAGCAGTTGGTCCGGGAACACTGAAGCTTTCTTT.

J is TRBJ2-2 and V is TRBV28, with 10 bases identical to TRBD2. The CDR3 is 17 amino acids. Trimming at V came to 2 bases and at J to 4 bases, leaving 7 bases not matched to a gene. Germline CDR1 reads MDHEN; CDR2 reads SYDVKM. The CDR3 loop reads CASSLLAGAPSTGELFF. CDR3 bases: TGTGCCAGCAGTTTACTAGCGGGAGCCCCCAGCACCGGGGAGCTGTTTTTT.

This chain links TRBV6-1 with TRBJ2-3, with 8 bases that match TRBD1. V lost 6 bases to trimming and J lost 3 bases; unmatched junction nucleotides: 8. This CDR3 contains 15 residues. Germline CDR1 reads MNHNS; CDR2 reads SASEGT. The CDR3 spells CASSLGQGVTDTQYF. The CDR3, as DNA: TGTGCCAGCAGCTTAGGACAGGGCGTTACAGATACGCAGTATTTT.

The chain recombines TRBV6-5 with TRBJ2-5; tentatively, D is TRBD1 (6 bases). V was pared by 0 bases and J by 2 bases, with 10 bases between. CDR3 length equals 15 residues. Germline loops: CDR1 MNHEY, CDR2 SVGAGI. The DNA for the CDR3 is TGTGCCAGCAGTTACTCGAACAGGGAACAAGAGACCCAGTACTTC. The encoded protein is CASSYSNREQETQYF.

This rearrangement joins TRBV5-1 to TRBJ2-3, with 7 bases lining up with TRBD1. Germline loops: CDR1 SGHRS, CDR2 YFSETQ. J lost 0 bases, V lost 6 bases, and 7 bases had no gene match. The CDR3 loop spans 15 amino acids. The DNA for the CDR3 is TGCGCCAGCAATAGTGGACAGGTCAGCACAGATACGCAGTATTTT. The encoded protein is CASNSGQVSTDTQYF.

The J gene is TRBJ2-5, the V gene TRBV28, with D hard to call. Near its end, the DNA agrees better with TRBJ2-7, so the J call may be wrong. CDR1 is MDHEN, CDR2 SYDVKM, per germline. This CDR3 has 12 amino acids. The CDR3 loop reads CASSFPRYEQYF. The DNA of the CDR3 is TGTGCCAGCAGTTTCCCCCGCTACGAGCAGTACTTC.

CDR3 amino acids: CAWSPGLVMETQYF. Written as DNA, the CDR3 is TGTGCCTGGAGTCCGGGACTAGTGATGGAGACCCAGTACTTC. The rearrangement joins TRBV30 to TRBJ2-5; 8 bases map to TRBD2. The CDR3 has 14 amino acids. Germline trimming cut 2 bases from V and 5 bases from J; bases unmatched to any gene: 7. CDR1 and CDR2 from the germline V gene are GTSNPN and SVGIG (reference sequence). Combining the CDR3 with reference TRBV30 and TRBJ2-5 gives the whole variable domain SQTIHQWPATLVQPVGSPLSLECTVEGTSNPNLYWYRQAAGRGLQLLFYSVGIGQISSEVPQNLSASRPQDRQFILSSKKLLLSDSGFYLCAWSPGLVMETQYFGPGTRLLVL.

The chain carries TRBV5-1 and TRBJ2-3, with D hard to call. V was shortened by 0 bases and J by 0 bases, with 8 bases between the two germline ends. The germline gives CDR1 SGHRS, CDR2 YFSETQ. The CDR3 is 15 amino acids. CDR3 protein: CASSLADISTDTQYF. The CDR3 DNA reads TGCGCCAGCAGCTTGGCCGACATAAGCACAGATACGCAGTATTTT. The variable domain in full, with the rest retrieved from reference TRBV5-1 and TRBJ2-3, is KAGVTQTPRYLIKTRGQQVTLSCSPISGHRSVSWYQQTPGQGLQFLFEYFSETQRNKGNFPGRFSGRQFSNSRSEMNVSTLELGDSALYLCASSLADISTDTQYFGPGTRLTVL.

The chain recombines TRBV18 with TRBJ2-1; 7 positions match TRBD1. The germline V gene has CDR1 KGHSH and CDR2 LQKENI. Trimming removed 0 bases from V and 5 bases from J; junction bases left unmatched: 4. The CDR3 sequence is 15 residues long. CDR3 sequence reads: CASSPPGQPNNEQFF. The CDR3 DNA follows: TGTGCCAGCTCACCACCGGGACAGCCAAACAATGAGCAGTTCTTC.

The table lists this clone with a few counts. The chain carries TRBV29-1 and TRBJ2-1, with a tentative D call TRBD2 (6 bases). V lost 4 bases to trimming and J lost 9 bases, with 19 bases between them. The CDR3 runs 14 residues. Germline-derived CDR1 and CDR2 are SQVTM and ANQGSEA. This CDR3 reads CSVVGQRVKVEQFF. As DNA, the CDR3 is TGCAGCGTTGTAGGGCAGCGGGTCAAAGTTGAGCAGTTCTTC.

V gene TRBV19 combines with J gene TRBJ1-5; 9 positions agree with TRBD1. This CDR3 region has 16 residues. Germline trimming cut 4 bases from V and 2 bases from J; bases unmatched to any gene: 6. The germline CDR1 and CDR2 sequences are LNHDA and SQIVND (reference sequence). The DNA for the CDR3 is TGTGCCAGTAGTACTGGGGACAGGGTTGGCAATCAGCCCCAGCATTTT. Residues: CASSTGDRVGNQPQHF.

The chain has TRBV19 and TRBJ1-5; TRBD1 matches 9 bases. Germline CDR1 LNHDA, CDR2 SQIVND (reference sequence). V gave up 4 bases and J gave up 5 bases; unmatched junction bases: 3. The CDR3 runs to 14 residues. CDR3 coding DNA: TGTGCCAGTAGTAGAGACAGGGGGGATCAGCCCCAGCATTTT. Encoded protein: CASSRDRGDQPQHF.

This clone was detected only a few times. This chain joins TRBV5-4 and TRBJ2-2, with D possibly TRBD2 on 6 matching bases. Germline assignment: CDR1 SGHNT and CDR2 YYREEE (reference sequence). This CDR3 spans 14 amino acids. V gave up 4 bases and J gave up 4 bases, with 11 bases separating them. The CDR3 DNA reads TGTGCCAGCAGCCCGGGGGTGTCCACCGGGGAGCTGTTTTTT. This gives the protein CASSPGVSTGELFF.

The chain couples TRBV15 to TRBJ1-5, with 10 positions matching TRBD1. The CDR3 is 15 residues long. V gave up 0 bases and J gave up 6 bases; unmatched junction bases: 2. Germline assignment: CDR1 LNHNV and CDR2 YYDKDF (reference sequence). In DNA form, the CDR3 reads TGTGCCACCAGCAGAGAGGGACAGGGGATTCAGCCCCAGCATTTT. Translated: CATSREGQGIQPQHF.

This chain connects TRBV5-8 to TRBJ2-7, with 7 positions matching TRBD1. CDR3 length equals 15 residues. The germline V gene encodes CDR1 SGHTS and CDR2 YDEGEE. J gave up 7 bases and V 4 bases, and 14 bases lay outside the gene matches. CDR3 loop: CASSPTTGSHGEQYF. The CDR3 region has the DNA TGTGCCAGCAGCCCTACGACAGGGTCGCACGGGGAGCAGTACTTC.

In this sample, this clone turned up a few times. The chain carries TRBV7-3 and TRBJ2-1, with 11 bases matching TRBD2. The CDR3 extends over 18 amino acids. V was clipped by 2 bases and J by 4 bases; unmatched bases: 10. Germline lookup yields CDR1 SGHTA and CDR2 FQGTGA. The CDR3 reads CASSLVGTSGRGYNEQFF. CDR3 DNA sequence: TGTGCCAGCAGCTTAGTCGGGACTAGCGGAAGGGGGTACAATGAGCAGTTCTTC.

The chain carries TRBV5-1 and TRBJ2-5; a possible D gene is TRBD2 (5 bases). V lost 3 bases to trimming and J lost 0 bases, with 9 bases between them. This CDR3 has 14 amino acids. From germline, CDR1 is SGHRS and CDR2 YFSETQ. CDR3 coding DNA: TGCGCCAGCAGCTCGCACGGGGACCAAGAGACCCAGTACTTC. Translating gives CASSSHGDQETQYF.

The CDR3 sequence: CASSVGQGPEAFF. CDR3 nucleotide sequence: TGTGCCAGCAGCGTAGGACAGGGACCTGAAGCTTTCTTT. This chain links TRBV9 with TRBJ1-1; 7 nucleotides align to TRBD1. Germline V gene data show CDR1 as SGDLS and CDR2 as YYNGEE. The CDR3 is made up of 13 amino acids. J was trimmed by 6 bases and V by 0 bases; bases with no gene match: 2.

This clone was counted a single time. This chain joins TRBV19 and TRBJ2-7, with 8 bases aligning to TRBD2. The CDR3 sequence is 15 residues long. Per the germline V gene, CDR1 is LNHDA and CDR2 is SQIVND (reference sequence). Trimming at V came to 5 bases and at J to 1 base, leaving 7 bases not matched to a gene. CDR3 protein: CASSPPTSESYEQYF. CDR3 in DNA: TGTGCCAGTAGTCCCCCGACTAGCGAGTCCTACGAGCAGTACTTC.

The chain employs TRBV10-1 and TRBJ2-5; D not resolved. CDR3 length: 12 amino acids. CDR1 and CDR2 (germline): WNHNN, SYGVQD (reference sequence). V gave up 0 bases and J gave up 12 bases, with 11 bases separating them. CDR3 sequence: CASSESCPQEYF. DNA of the CDR3: TGCGCCAGCAGTGAGTCGTGTCCCCAGGAGTACTTC.

Note on this clone: The same CDR3 arises from other DNA sequences in this sample as well. The V call is TRBV5-4, the J call TRBJ2-7; 8 bases line up with TRBD1. The CDR3 covers 14 residues. CDR1 SGHNT and CDR2 YYREEE come from the germline V gene (reference sequence). V lost 3 bases and J lost 3; bases outside the gene matches: 5. In nucleotides, the CDR3 is TGTGCCAGCAGCTCCGGGACAGGAAGCTACGAGCAGTACTTC. Its translation is CASSSGTGSYEQYF. Based on the CDR3 plus reference TRBV5-4 and TRBJ2-7, the full variable domain is ETGVTQSPTHLIKTRGQQVTLRCSSQSGHNTVSWYQQALGQGPQFIFQYYREEENGRGNFPPRFSGLQFPNYSSELNVNALELDDSALYLCASSSGTGSYEQYFGPGTRLTVT.